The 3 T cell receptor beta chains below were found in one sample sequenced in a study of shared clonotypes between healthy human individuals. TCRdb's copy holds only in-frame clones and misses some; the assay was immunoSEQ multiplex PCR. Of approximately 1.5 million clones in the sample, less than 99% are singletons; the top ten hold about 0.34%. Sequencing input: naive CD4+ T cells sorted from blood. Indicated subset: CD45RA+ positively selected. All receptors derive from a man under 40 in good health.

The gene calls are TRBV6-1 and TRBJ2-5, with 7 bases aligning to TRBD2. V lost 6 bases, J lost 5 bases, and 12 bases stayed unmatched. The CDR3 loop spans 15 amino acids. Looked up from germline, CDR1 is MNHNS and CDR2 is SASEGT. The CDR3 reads CASRMGLWGQETQYF. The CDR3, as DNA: TGTGCCAGCAGAATGGGACTATGGGGCCAGGAGACCCAGTACTTC.

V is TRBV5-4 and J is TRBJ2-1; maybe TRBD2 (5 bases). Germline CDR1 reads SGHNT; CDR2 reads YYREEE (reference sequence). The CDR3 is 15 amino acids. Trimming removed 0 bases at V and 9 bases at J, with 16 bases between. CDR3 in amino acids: CASSLGRAVQGEQFF. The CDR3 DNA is TGTGCCAGCAGCTTGGGGCGGGCGGTACAAGGTGAGCAGTTCTTC. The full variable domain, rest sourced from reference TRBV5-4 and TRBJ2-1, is ETGVTQSPTHLIKTRGQQVTLRCSSQSGHNTVSWYQQALGQGPQFIFQYYREEENGRGNFPPRFSGLQFPNYSSELNVNALELDDSALYLCASSLGRAVQGEQFFGPGTRLTVL.

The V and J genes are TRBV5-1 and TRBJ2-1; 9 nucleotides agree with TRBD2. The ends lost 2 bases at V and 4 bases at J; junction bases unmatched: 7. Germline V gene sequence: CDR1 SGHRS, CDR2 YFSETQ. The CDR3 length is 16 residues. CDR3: CASSLTPGLAYNEQFF. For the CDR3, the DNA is TGCGCCAGCAGCTTAACCCCGGGACTAGCTTACAATGAGCAGTTCTTC.